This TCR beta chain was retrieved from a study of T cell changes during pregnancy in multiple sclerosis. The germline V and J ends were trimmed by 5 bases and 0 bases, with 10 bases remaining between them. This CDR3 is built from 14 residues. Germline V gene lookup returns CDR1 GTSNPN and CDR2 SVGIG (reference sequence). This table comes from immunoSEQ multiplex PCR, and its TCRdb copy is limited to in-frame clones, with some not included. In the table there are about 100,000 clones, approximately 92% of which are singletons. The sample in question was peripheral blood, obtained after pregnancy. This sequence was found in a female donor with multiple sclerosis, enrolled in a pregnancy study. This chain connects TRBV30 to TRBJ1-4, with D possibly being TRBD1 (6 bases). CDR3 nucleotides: TGTGCCTGGGGAAGACAGGCAACTAATGAAAAACTGTTTTTT. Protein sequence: CAWGRQATNEKLFF.